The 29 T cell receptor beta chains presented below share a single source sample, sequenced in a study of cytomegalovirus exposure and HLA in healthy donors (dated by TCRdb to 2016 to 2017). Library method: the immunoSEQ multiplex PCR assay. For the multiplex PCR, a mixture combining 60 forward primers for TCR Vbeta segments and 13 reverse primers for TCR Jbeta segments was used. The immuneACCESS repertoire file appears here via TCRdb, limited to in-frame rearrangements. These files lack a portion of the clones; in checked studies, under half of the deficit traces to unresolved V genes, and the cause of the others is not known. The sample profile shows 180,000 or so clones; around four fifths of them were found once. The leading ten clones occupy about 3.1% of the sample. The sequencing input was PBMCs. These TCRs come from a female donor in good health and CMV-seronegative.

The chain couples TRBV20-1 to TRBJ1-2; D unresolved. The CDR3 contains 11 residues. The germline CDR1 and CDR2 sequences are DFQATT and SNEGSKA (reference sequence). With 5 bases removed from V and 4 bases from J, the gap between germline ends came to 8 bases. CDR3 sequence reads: CSADSVYGYTF. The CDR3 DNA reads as TGCAGTGCTGACTCGGTCTATGGCTACACCTTC.

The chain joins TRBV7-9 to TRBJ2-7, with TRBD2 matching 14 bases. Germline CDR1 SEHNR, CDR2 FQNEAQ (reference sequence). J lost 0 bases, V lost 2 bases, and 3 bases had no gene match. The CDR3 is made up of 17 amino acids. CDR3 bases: TGTGCCAGCAGCTTATGGGGGACTAGCGGGAGCTCCTACGAGCAGTACTTC. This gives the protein CASSLWGTSGSSYEQYF. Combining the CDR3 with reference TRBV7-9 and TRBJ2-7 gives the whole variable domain DTGVSQNPRHKITKRGQNVTFRCDPISEHNRLYWYRQTLGQGPEFLTYFQNEAQLEKSRLLSDRFSAERPKGSFSTLEIQRTEQGDSAMYLCASSLWGTSGSSYEQYFGPGTRLTVT.

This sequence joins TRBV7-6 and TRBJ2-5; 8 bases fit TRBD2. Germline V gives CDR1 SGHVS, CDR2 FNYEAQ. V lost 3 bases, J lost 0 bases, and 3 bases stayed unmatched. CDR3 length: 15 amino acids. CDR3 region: CASSFIAGYQETQYF. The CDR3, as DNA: TGTGCCAGCAGCTTCATAGCGGGATACCAAGAGACCCAGTACTTC.

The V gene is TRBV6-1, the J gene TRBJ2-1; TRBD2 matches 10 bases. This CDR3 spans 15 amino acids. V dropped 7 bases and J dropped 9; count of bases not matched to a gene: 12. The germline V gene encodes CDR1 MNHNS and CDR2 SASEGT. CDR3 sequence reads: CASTLEAGGPTEQFF. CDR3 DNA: TGTGCCAGCACCTTAGAAGCGGGGGGGCCCACTGAGCAGTTCTTC.

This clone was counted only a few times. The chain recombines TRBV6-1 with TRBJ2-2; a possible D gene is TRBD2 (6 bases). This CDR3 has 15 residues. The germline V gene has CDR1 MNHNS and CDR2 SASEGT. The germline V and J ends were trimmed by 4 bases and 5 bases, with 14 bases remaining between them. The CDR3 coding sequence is TGTGCCAGCAGTGTCCACCCGGGGGAAACCGGGGAGCTGTTTTTT. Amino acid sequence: CASSVHPGETGELFF.

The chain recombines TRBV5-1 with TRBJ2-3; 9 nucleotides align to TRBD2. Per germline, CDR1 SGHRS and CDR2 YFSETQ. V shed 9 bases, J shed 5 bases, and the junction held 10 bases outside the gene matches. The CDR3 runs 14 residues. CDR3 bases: TGCGCCACCAAGAGGGTAGCGGGAGAAGATACGCAGTATTTT. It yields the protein CATKRVAGEDTQYF.

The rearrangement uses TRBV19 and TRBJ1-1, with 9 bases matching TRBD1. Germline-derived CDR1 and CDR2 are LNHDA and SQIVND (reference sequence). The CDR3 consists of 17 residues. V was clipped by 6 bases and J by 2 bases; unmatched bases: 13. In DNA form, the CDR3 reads TGTGCCAGTAGCCCTGACAGGGGGTATATACGAAACACTGAAGCTTTCTTT. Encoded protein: CASSPDRGYIRNTEAFF.

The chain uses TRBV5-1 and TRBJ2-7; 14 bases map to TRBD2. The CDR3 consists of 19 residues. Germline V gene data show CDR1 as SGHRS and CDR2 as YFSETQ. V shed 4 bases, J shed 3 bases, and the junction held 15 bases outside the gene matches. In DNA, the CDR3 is TGCGCCAGCAGCCCAAGAGGGACTAGCGGGGGAAACATCGACTACGAGCAGTACTTC. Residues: CASSPRGTSGGNIDYEQYF.

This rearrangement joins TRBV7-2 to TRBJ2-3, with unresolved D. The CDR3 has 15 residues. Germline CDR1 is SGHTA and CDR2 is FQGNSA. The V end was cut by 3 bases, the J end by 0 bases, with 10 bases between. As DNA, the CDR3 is TGTGCCAGCAGCTTCGGGTCGGTAAGCACAGATACGCAGTATTTT. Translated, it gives CASSFGSVSTDTQYF.

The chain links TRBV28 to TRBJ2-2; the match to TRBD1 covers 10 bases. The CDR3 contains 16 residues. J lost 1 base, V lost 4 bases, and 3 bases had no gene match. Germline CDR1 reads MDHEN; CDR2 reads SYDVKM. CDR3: CASSSRDRGNTGELFF. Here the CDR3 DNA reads TGTGCCAGCAGTTCCCGGGACAGGGGGAACACCGGGGAGCTGTTTTTT.

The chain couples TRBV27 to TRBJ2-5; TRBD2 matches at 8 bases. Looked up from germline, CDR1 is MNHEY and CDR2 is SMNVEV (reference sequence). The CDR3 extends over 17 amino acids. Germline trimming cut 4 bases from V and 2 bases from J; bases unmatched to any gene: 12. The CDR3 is CASSSVVRRGAQETQYF. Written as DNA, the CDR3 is TGTGCCAGCAGTTCAGTAGTACGGCGGGGGGCACAAGAGACCCAGTACTTC.

The CDR3 reads CATDSSYEQYF. The CDR3 DNA reads TGTGCCACCGACAGCTCCTACGAGCAGTACTTC. The genes are TRBV28 and TRBJ2-7; D is perhaps TRBD1 (5 bases). The CDR3 has 11 residues. Germline V CDR1 and CDR2: MDHEN, SYDVKM. V lost 10 bases and J 0 bases, leaving 7 bases between the germline ends.

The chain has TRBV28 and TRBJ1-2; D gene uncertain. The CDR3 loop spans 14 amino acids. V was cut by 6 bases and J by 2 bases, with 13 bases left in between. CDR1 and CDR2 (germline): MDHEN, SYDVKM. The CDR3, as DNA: TGTGCCAGCAGACTTTACAGTGCGAACTATGGCTACACCTTC. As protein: CASRLYSANYGYTF.

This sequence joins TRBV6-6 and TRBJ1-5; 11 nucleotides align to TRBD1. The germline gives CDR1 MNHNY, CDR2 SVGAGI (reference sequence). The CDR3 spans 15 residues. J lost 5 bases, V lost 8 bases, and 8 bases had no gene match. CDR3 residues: CASVPGTGGDQPQHF. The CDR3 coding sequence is TGTGCCAGCGTACCCGGGACAGGGGGGGATCAGCCCCAGCATTTT.

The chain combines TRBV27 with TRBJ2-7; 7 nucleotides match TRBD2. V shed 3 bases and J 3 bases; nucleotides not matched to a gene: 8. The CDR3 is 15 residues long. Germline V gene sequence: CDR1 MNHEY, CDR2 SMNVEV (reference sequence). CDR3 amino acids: CASSLGGSFYYEQYF. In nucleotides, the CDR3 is TGTGCCAGCAGTTTGGGGGGGTCATTTTACTACGAGCAGTACTTC.

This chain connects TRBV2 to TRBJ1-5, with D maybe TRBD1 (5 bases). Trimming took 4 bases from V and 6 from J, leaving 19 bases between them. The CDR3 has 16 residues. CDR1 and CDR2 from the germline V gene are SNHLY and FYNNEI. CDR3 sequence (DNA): TGTGCCAGCAGTGGAGGAGTTGTTGGGGGGACTCAGCCCCAGCATTTT. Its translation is CASSGGVVGGTQPQHF. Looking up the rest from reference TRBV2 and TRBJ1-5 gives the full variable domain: EPEVTQTPSHQVTQMGQEVILRCVPISNHLYFYWYRQILGQKVEFLVSFYNNEISEKSEIFDDQFSVERPDGSNFTLKIRSTKLEDSAMYFCASSGGVVGGTQPQHFGDGTRLSIL.

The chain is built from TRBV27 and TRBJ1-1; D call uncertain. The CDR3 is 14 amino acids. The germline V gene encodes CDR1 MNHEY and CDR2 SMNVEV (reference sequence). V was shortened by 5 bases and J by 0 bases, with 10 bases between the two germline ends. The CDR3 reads CASSLLAVNTEAFF. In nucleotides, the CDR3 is TGTGCCAGCAGTCTATTGGCAGTGAACACTGAAGCTTTCTTT.

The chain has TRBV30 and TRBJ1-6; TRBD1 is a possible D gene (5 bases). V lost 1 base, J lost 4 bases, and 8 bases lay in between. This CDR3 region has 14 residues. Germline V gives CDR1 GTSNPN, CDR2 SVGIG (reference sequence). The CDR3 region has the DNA TGTGCCTGGAGTGCCGACAGATATAATTCACCCCTCCACTTT. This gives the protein CAWSADRYNSPLHF.

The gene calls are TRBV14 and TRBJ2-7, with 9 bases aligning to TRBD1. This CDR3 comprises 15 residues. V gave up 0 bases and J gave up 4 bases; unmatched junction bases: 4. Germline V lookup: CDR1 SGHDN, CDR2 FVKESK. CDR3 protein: CASSQEGTGWYEQYF. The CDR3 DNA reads TGTGCCAGCAGCCAAGAGGGGACAGGGTGGTACGAGCAGTACTTC.

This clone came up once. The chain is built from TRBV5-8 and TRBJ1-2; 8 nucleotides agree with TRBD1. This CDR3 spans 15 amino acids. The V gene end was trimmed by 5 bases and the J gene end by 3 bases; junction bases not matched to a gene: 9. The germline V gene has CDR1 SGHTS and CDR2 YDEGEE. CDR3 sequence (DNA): TGTGCCAGCAGGGGACAGGTTCTACGCCACTATGGCTACACCTTC. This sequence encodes CASRGQVLRHYGYTF.

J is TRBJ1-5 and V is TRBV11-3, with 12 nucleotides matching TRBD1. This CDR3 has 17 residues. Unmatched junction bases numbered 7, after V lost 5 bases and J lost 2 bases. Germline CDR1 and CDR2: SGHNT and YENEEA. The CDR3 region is CASSLWGQGAGNQPQHF. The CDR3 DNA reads TGTGCCAGCAGCCTATGGGGACAGGGGGCTGGCAATCAGCCCCAGCATTTT.

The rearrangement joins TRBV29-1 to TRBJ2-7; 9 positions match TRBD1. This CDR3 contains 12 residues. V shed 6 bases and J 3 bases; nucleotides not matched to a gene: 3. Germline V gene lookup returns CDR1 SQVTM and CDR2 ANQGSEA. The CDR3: CSVLTGGYEQYF. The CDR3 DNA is TGCAGCGTCTTGACAGGGGGCTACGAGCAGTACTTC.

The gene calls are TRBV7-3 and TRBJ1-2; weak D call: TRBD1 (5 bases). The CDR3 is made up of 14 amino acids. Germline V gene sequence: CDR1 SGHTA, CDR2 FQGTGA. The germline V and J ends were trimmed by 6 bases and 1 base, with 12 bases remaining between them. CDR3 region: CASSRGGGNYGYTF. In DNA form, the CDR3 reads TGTGCCAGCAGTCGAGGCGGGGGTAACTATGGCTACACCTTC.

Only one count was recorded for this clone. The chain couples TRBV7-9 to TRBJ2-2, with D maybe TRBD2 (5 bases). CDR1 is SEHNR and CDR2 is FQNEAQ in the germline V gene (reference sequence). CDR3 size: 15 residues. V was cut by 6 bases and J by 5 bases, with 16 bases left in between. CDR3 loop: CASRILDERTGELFF. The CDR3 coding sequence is TGTGCCAGCAGAATACTAGATGAGAGGACCGGGGAGCTGTTTTTT.

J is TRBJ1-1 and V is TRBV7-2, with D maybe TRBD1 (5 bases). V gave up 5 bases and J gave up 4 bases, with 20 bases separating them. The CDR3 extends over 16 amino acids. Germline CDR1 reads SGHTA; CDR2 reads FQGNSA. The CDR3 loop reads CASSPFGPTQGTEAFF. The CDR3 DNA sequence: TGTGCCAGCAGCCCCTTCGGACCTACCCAGGGCACTGAAGCTTTCTTT.

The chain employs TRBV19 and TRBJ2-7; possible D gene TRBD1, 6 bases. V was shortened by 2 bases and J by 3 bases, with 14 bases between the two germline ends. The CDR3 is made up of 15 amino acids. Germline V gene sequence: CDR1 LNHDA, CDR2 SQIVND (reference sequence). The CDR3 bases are TGTGCCAGTAGTATAAACAGGGCGACAAGCTACGAGCAGTACTTC. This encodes CASSINRATSYEQYF.

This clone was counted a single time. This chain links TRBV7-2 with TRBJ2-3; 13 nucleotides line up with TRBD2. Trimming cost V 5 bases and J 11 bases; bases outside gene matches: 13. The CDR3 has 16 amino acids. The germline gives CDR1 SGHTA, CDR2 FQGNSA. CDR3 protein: CASSNRQGLAGKEQYF. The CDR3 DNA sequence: TGTGCCAGCAGCAATCGACAGGGACTAGCGGGGAAGGAGCAGTATTTT.

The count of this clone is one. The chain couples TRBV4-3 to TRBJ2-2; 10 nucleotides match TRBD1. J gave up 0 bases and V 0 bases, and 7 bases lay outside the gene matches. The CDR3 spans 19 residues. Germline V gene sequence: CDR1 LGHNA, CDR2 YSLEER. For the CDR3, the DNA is TGCGCCAGCAGCCAAGATGGACAGGGGGTGATTTCGAACACCGGGGAGCTGTTTTTT. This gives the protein CASSQDGQGVISNTGELFF.

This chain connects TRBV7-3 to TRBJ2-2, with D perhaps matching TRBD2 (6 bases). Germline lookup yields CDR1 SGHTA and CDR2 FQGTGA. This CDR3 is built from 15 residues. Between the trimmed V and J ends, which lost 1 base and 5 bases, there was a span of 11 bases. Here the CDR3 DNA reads TGTGCCAGCAGCTTAAGCGGGATGGGGACCGGGGAGCTGTTTTTT. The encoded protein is CASSLSGMGTGELFF.